One sample yielded the 32 T cell receptor beta chains listed below, sequenced in a study of T cell repertoires in cytomegalovirus infection. TCRdb re-called the reads with MiXCR, one entry per CDR3 protein. The sample includes a few hundred thousand distinct CDR3 sequences, roughly 13% of them seen just once. Specimen: PBMCs. Receptors were obtained from a human donor in good health (CMV status not recorded). Some clones in this sample may be carry-over from other donors' samples.

This clonotype was observed a few times. The V and J genes are TRBV29-1 and TRBJ2-1, with 7 bases matching TRBD2. CDR1 is SQVTM and CDR2 is ANQGSEA in the germline V gene. V was clipped by 4 bases and J by 4 bases; unmatched bases: 7. The length of the CDR3 is 14 residues. DNA for the CDR3: TGCAGCGTTGGCGCGGGGGAAGAGTACAATGAGCAGTTCTTC. Its translation is CSVGAGEEYNEQFF.

This rearrangement joins TRBV2 to TRBJ1-2, with D uncertain. V was clipped by 6 bases and J by 4 bases, with 12 bases between them. The CDR3 spans 13 residues. The germline V gene has CDR1 SNHLY and CDR2 FYNNEI. The chain's CDR3 is CASSETGFYGYTF. The CDR3, as DNA: TGTGCCAGCAGCGAGACGGGATTCTATGGCTACACCTTC. The full variable domain, completed using reference TRBV2 and TRBJ1-2, is EPEVTQTPSHQVTQMGQEVILRCVPISNHLYFYWYRQILGQKVEFLVSFYNNEISEKSEIFDDQFSVERPDGSNFTLKIRSTKLEDSAMYFCASSETGFYGYTFGSGTRLTVV.

The V call is TRBV11-1, the J call TRBJ2-5; 8 bases fit TRBD1. Germline CDR1 reads SGHAT; CDR2 reads FQDESV (reference sequence). There are 16 residues in the CDR3. V lost 4 bases to trimming and J lost 4 bases; unmatched junction nucleotides: 11. The chain's CDR3 is CASSYDRGGLLETQYF. The CDR3 DNA follows: TGTGCCAGCAGCTACGACAGGGGAGGTTTGTTAGAGACCCAGTACTTC.

This clonotype was observed at least ten times. This rearrangement joins TRBV7-9 to TRBJ2-1; 11 nucleotides agree with TRBD2. CDR3 length equals 16 residues. Germline assignment: CDR1 SEHNR and CDR2 FQNEAQ (reference sequence). J was trimmed by 10 bases and V by 2 bases; bases with no gene match: 10. The CDR3 DNA is TGTGCCAGCAGCTTAACCGGGACTAGCGGTGTGGAAGAGCAGTTCTTC. Residues: CASSLTGTSGVEEQFF. The complete variable domain, with remaining parts taken from reference TRBV7-9 and TRBJ2-1, reads DTGVSQNPRHKITKRGQNVTFRCDPISEHNRLYWYRQTLGQGPEFLTYFQNEAQLEKSRLLSDRFSAERPKGSFSTLEIQRTEQGDSAMYLCASSLTGTSGVEEQFFGPGTRLTVL.

This clonotype has just a few counts. The gene calls are TRBV9 and TRBJ1-1; no clear D gene. V was trimmed by 4 bases and J by 1 base, leaving 11 bases between them. Germline CDR1 reads SGDLS; CDR2 reads YYNGEE. The CDR3 is 14 residues long. The CDR3 DNA follows: TGTGCCAGCAGCCCCGTGGGATGGAACACTGAAGCTTTCTTT. Its translation: CASSPVGWNTEAFF.

This clonotype was counted at least ten times. The chain links TRBV10-3 to TRBJ2-6; TRBD2 might be the D (5 bases). The CDR3 extends over 17 amino acids. The germline V and J ends were trimmed by 3 bases and 2 bases, with 14 bases remaining between them. Germline CDR1 ENHRY, CDR2 SYGVKD. In nucleotides, the CDR3 is TGTGCCATCAGTGACGTTGTTCGGGGAGCTGGGGCCAACGTCCTGACTTTC. It specifies CAISDVVRGAGANVLTF.

V usage is TRBV20-1 and J usage is TRBJ2-3; 7 bases are shared with TRBD2. After removal of 0 bases from V and 2 bases from J, the junction contained 8 bases not matched to a gene. Per the germline V gene, CDR1 is DFQATT and CDR2 is SNEGSKA (reference sequence). The CDR3 sequence is 16 residues long. The CDR3 loop is CSARDLRERTTDTQYF. The CDR3 DNA reads as TGCAGTGCTAGAGATCTGCGGGAGAGAACCACAGATACGCAGTATTTT.

This clonotype showed up many times. This chain joins TRBV28 and TRBJ1-5; no reliable D call. Germline CDR1 reads MDHEN; CDR2 reads SYDVKM. The germline V and J ends were trimmed by 7 bases and 6 bases, with 10 bases remaining between them. The CDR3 is 12 amino acids. The CDR3: CASKERGQPQHF. CDR3 bases: TGTGCCAGCAAGGAGAGAGGTCAGCCCCAGCATTTT. Full variable domain (remainder filled in from reference TRBV28 and TRBJ1-5): DVKVTQSSRYLVKRTGEKVFLECVQDMDHENMFWYRQDPGLGLRLIYFSYDVKMKEKGDIPEGYSVSREKKERFSLILESASTNQTSMYLCASKERGQPQHFGDGTRLSIL.

This clonotype was observed many times. V gene TRBV7-2 combines with J gene TRBJ1-2; D is unresolved. Germline V CDR1 and CDR2: SGHTA, FQGNSA. The CDR3 runs to 15 residues. V shed 5 bases and J shed 1 base, with 14 bases lying between them. CDR3 protein: CASSRLDGLNYGYTF. In DNA, the CDR3 is TGTGCCAGCAGCCGCCTCGACGGACTTAACTATGGCTACACCTTC. Combining the CDR3 with reference TRBV7-2 and TRBJ1-2 gives the whole variable domain GAGVSQSPSNKVTEKGKDVELRCDPISGHTALYWYRQSLGQGLEFLIYFQGNSAPDKSGLPSDRFSAERTGGSVSTLTIQRTQQEDSAVYLCASSRLDGLNYGYTFGSGTRLTVV.

This clonotype was detected many times. V gene TRBV7-2 combines with J gene TRBJ2-7, with 7 bases aligning to TRBD1. CDR3 length equals 13 residues. Germline lookup yields CDR1 SGHTA and CDR2 FQGNSA. V shed 5 bases and J 3 bases; nucleotides not matched to a gene: 4. The CDR3 region is CASSRQGGYEQYF. CDR3 nucleotides: TGTGCCAGCAGCCGACAGGGCGGCTACGAGCAGTACTTC.

The chain is built from TRBV27 and TRBJ2-5; TRBD1 aligns across 8 bases. The CDR3 has 16 amino acids. Germline loops: CDR1 MNHEY, CDR2 SMNVEV (reference sequence). The V and J ends lost 4 bases and 4 bases, in that order; junction bases with no gene match: 11. The CDR3 reads CASSYIGPQGVETQYF. The DNA of the CDR3 is TGTGCCAGCAGTTACATAGGACCACAGGGGGTAGAGACCCAGTACTTC.

This clonotype was seen only a few times. The chain links TRBV12-3 or TRBV12-4 to TRBJ1-5; 7 bases match TRBD1. V shed 6 bases and J 5 bases; nucleotides not matched to a gene: 10. CDR3 length: 15 residues. In DNA, the CDR3 is TGTGCCAGCAGCGTCCAGACAGGGTCGCATCAGCCCCAGCATTTT. As protein: CASSVQTGSHQPQHF.

This clonotype showed up many times. V and J are TRBV7-9 and TRBJ2-5; no clear D. The CDR3 covers 12 residues. V was pared by 6 bases and J by 5 bases, with 10 bases between. CDR1 is SEHNR, CDR2 FQNEAQ, per germline (reference sequence). CDR3 amino acids: CASRDKVETQYF. The CDR3 DNA is TGTGCCAGCAGAGATAAGGTGGAGACCCAGTACTTC.

The sample holds many counts of this clonotype. The rearrangement links TRBV7-2 to TRBJ1-6; the D is unclear. With 2 bases removed from V and 6 bases from J, the gap between germline ends came to 8 bases. Germline V CDR1 and CDR2: SGHTA, FQGNSA. The CDR3 extends over 14 amino acids. The CDR3 nucleotides read TGTGCCAGCAGCTTAAGACTAGCTAATTCACCCCTCCACTTT. Translation: CASSLRLANSPLHF.

This clonotype has ten or more counts. This rearrangement joins TRBV20-1 to TRBJ1-5; no definite D call. The CDR3 contains 12 residues. CDR1 DFQATT and CDR2 SNEGSKA come from the germline V gene (reference sequence). Trimming pared 4 bases from V and 7 bases from J, leaving 11 bases between. CDR3 bases: TGCAGTGCTACGGGAGGAGGGCAGCCCCAGCATTTT. It codes for CSATGGGQPQHF.

This chain uses TRBV5-1 with TRBJ1-4; D remains ambiguous. Trimming shortened V by 4 bases and J by 6 bases, and 10 bases separated the two germline ends. Germline CDR1 and CDR2: SGHRS and YFSETQ. The CDR3 is made up of 13 amino acids. CDR3 bases: TGCGCCAGCAGCCGGACGCCGGATGAAAAACTGTTTTTT. Translation: CASSRTPDEKLFF.

This clonotype was found a few times. In DNA form, the CDR3 reads TGTGCCAGCAGGGAAGCGTACGAGCAGTACTTC. This encodes CASREAYEQYF. V is TRBV6-2 or TRBV6-3 and J is TRBJ2-7; D not resolved. CDR1 and CDR2 from the germline V gene are MNHEY and SVGEGT. There are 11 residues in the CDR3. V was cut by 6 bases and J by 4 bases, with 7 bases left in between.

The rearrangement uses TRBV25-1 and TRBJ2-1; 10 bases agree with TRBD2. CDR3 length: 17 residues. Germline V CDR1 and CDR2: MGHDK, SYGVNS. V was pared by 6 bases and J by 1 base, with 9 bases of the junction left unmatched. The CDR3 reads CASSDRLAGVSYNEQFF. The CDR3 coding sequence is TGTGCCAGCAGCGATCGGCTAGCGGGAGTTTCCTACAATGAGCAGTTCTTC.

In this sample, this clonotype turned up many times. V usage is TRBV15 and J usage is TRBJ1-3, with D unresolved. In germline, CDR1 is LNHNV, CDR2 YYDKDF (reference sequence). V was trimmed by 3 bases and J by 0 bases, leaving 3 bases between them. The CDR3 is made up of 13 amino acids. For the CDR3, the DNA is TGTGCCACCAGCAGGGACTCTGGAAACACCATATATTTT. Translating it yields CATSRDSGNTIYF.

This clonotype appeared a few times. The chain combines TRBV20-1 with TRBJ2-3; 7 positions agree with TRBD2. The V gene's germline CDR1 is DFQATT and CDR2 SNEGSKA (reference sequence). The ends lost 0 bases at V and 2 bases at J; junction bases unmatched: 5. This CDR3 contains 15 residues. The CDR3 nucleotides are TGCAGTGCTAGAGAAAAGCGGGGCTACACAGATACGCAGTATTTT. Protein product: CSAREKRGYTDTQYF.

This clonotype was observed at least ten times. The chain joins TRBV20-1 to TRBJ2-7; a possible D gene is TRBD2 (6 bases). This CDR3 has 15 residues. Trimming removed 5 bases at V and 1 base at J, with 18 bases between. Germline V CDR1 and CDR2: DFQATT, SNEGSKA (reference sequence). The CDR3 nucleotides read TGCAGTGCTCCCAGACCTATTAGCGGTTCCTACGAGCAGTACTTC. It specifies CSAPRPISGSYEQYF.

This chain joins TRBV20-1 and TRBJ2-7; 7 bases match TRBD2. From germline, CDR1 is DFQATT and CDR2 SNEGSKA (reference sequence). The CDR3 length is 15 residues. The J segment lost 0 bases and the V segment lost 7 bases, leaving 12 bases of the junction unmatched. CDR3 residues: CSVPHTSELSYEQYF. The CDR3 region has the DNA TGCAGTGTCCCCCATACTAGCGAGCTCTCCTACGAGCAGTACTTC.

The sample holds many counts of this clonotype. The rearrangement joins TRBV7-9 to TRBJ1-2; possibly TRBD1 for D (5 bases). This CDR3 has 15 residues. With 5 bases removed from V and 6 bases from J, the gap between germline ends came to 19 bases. Germline V gene sequence: CDR1 SEHNR, CDR2 FQNEAQ (reference sequence). The CDR3 loop is CASSESRTSANGYTF. The DNA for the CDR3 is TGTGCCAGCAGCGAATCGAGGACATCGGCGAATGGCTACACCTTC.

CDR3 region: CASSPQVGTGGPNQPQHF. Written as DNA, the CDR3 is TGTGCCAGCAGCCCTCAAGTGGGGACAGGGGGCCCCAATCAGCCCCAGCATTTT. The chain is built from TRBV11-2 and TRBJ1-5, with 12 bases aligning to TRBD1. Per germline, CDR1 SGHAT and CDR2 FQNNGV. V was clipped by 5 bases and J by 3 bases; unmatched bases: 11. CDR3 length: 18 residues.

In its sample, this clonotype was seen a few times. V usage is TRBV4-1 and J usage is TRBJ2-7, with 12 bases aligning to TRBD1. With V trimmed by 4 bases and J by 6 bases, 10 bases remained unmatched. CDR1 is MGHRA, CDR2 YSYEKL, per germline. The CDR3 has 16 amino acids. In DNA form, the CDR3 reads TGCGCCAGCAGCCGAGACCCGGGACAGGGGGCTGGCGAGCAGTACTTC. As protein: CASSRDPGQGAGEQYF.

This clonotype was counted a few times. This chain joins TRBV20-1 and TRBJ1-2; 7 bases fit TRBD1. Germline V CDR1 and CDR2: DFQATT, SNEGSKA (reference sequence). The CDR3 is 17 amino acids. Trimming cost V 6 bases and J 0 bases; bases outside gene matches: 16. CDR3 bases: TGCAGTGCGATCGGAGGAGGGACAGCCCGTTCTAACTATGGCTACACCTTC. The encoded protein is CSAIGGGTARSNYGYTF.

The rearrangement uses TRBV20-1 and TRBJ2-3, with 8 nucleotides matching TRBD2. The CDR3 consists of 15 residues. Germline lookup yields CDR1 DFQATT and CDR2 SNEGSKA (reference sequence). With V trimmed by 2 bases and J by 0 bases, 4 bases remained unmatched. The CDR3 here is CSARKLAGSTDTQYF. The CDR3 DNA follows: TGCAGTGCTAGAAAATTAGCGGGAAGCACAGATACGCAGTATTTT.

This clonotype was picked up many times. V is TRBV6-2 or TRBV6-3 and J is TRBJ2-1; D is uncertain. The length of the CDR3 is 14 residues. The V gene's germline CDR1 is MNHEY and CDR2 SVGEGT. Trimming removed 2 bases at V and 6 bases at J, with 11 bases between. Here the CDR3 reads CASSYDPFSNEQFF. The CDR3 DNA sequence: TGTGCCAGCAGTTACGATCCATTCAGCAATGAGCAGTTCTTC.

This clonotype was observed a few times. J is TRBJ2-1 and V is TRBV5-1, with TRBD2 matching over 14 bases. Germline V gives CDR1 SGHRS, CDR2 YFSETQ. The CDR3 has 17 amino acids. Trimming removed 4 bases from V and 2 bases from J; junction bases left unmatched: 5. Here the CDR3 reads CASSPRTSGGPYNEQFF. The CDR3 region has the DNA TGCGCCAGCAGCCCAAGGACTAGCGGGGGGCCCTACAATGAGCAGTTCTTC. The whole variable domain, filled in from reference TRBV5-1 and TRBJ2-1, reads KAGVTQTPRYLIKTRGQQVTLSCSPISGHRSVSWYQQTPGQGLQFLFEYFSETQRNKGNFPGRFSGRQFSNSRSEMNVSTLELGDSALYLCASSPRTSGGPYNEQFFGPGTRLTVL.

The table lists this clonotype with many counts. The chain links TRBV19 to TRBJ2-1; no definite D call. Germline loops: CDR1 LNHDA, CDR2 SQIVND (reference sequence). Trimming shortened V by 3 bases and J by 4 bases, and 13 bases separated the two germline ends. The CDR3 spans 15 residues. The CDR3 region is CASSIIPNPYNEQFF. The CDR3 DNA follows: TGTGCCAGTAGTATTATCCCTAACCCATACAATGAGCAGTTCTTC.

The chain carries TRBV28 and TRBJ2-4; D is ambiguous. Trimming cost V 5 bases and J 0 bases, with 26 bases left between them. There are 20 residues in the CDR3. CDR1 MDHEN and CDR2 SYDVKM come from the germline V gene. The CDR3 nucleotides read TGTGCCAGCAGTCCTGCGGTCTTCATCATTAAGACCCTAGCCAAAAACATTCAGTACTTC. Translated: CASSPAVFIIKTLAKNIQYF.

This clonotype was counted only a few times. The chain couples TRBV10-3 to TRBJ1-4, with D possibly being TRBD1 (5 bases). Trimming pared 10 bases from V and 0 bases from J, leaving 12 bases between. From germline, CDR1 is ENHRY and CDR2 SYGVKD. CDR3 size: 14 residues. The CDR3 loop is CATGTDATNEKLFF. The CDR3 DNA follows: TGTGCCACCGGGACCGACGCAACTAATGAAAAACTGTTTTTT.